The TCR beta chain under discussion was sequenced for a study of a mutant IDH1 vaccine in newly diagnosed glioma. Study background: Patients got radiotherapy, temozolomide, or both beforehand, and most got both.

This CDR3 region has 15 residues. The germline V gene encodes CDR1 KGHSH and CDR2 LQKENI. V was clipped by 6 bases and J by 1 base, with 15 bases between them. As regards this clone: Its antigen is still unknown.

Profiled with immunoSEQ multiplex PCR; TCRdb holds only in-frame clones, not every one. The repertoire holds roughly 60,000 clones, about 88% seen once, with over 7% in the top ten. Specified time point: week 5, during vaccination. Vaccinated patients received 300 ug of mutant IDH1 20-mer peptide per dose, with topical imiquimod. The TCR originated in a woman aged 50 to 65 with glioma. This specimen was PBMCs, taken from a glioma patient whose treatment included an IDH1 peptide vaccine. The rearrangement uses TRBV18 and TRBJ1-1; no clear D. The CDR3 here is CASSPSQNRNTEAFF. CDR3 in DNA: TGTGCCAGCTCCCCTAGTCAAAATAGGAACACTGAAGCTTTCTTT.